One TCR beta chain is described in this entry. Authors' methods: Reference gene primer amplification in the assay estimated nucleated cell counts. Only in-frame clones appear in the TCRdb table, and some are missing; sequencing was by immunoSEQ multiplex PCR. Clone size and V and J calls were adopted from that table, with D and trimming inferred from the DNA. The sample carries under 95,000 clones, roughly three quarters recorded once. The CDR3 is 14 amino acids. Per germline, CDR1 MNHEY and CDR2 SVGAGI. The germline V and J ends were trimmed by 6 bases and 0 bases, with 12 bases remaining between them. This sample was taken from a study of blood T cell repertoires in COVID-19. Study-level background: Sites in the United States, Italy and Spain provided acute and convalescent COVID-19 samples. T cells, B-cell-depleted T cells, or PBMCs provided the cDNA or gDNA that served as material.

The material sequenced was peripheral blood. The chain recombines TRBV6-5 with TRBJ2-7; tentative D call: TRBD1 (6 bases). This receptor was obtained from a man in his 70s with acute or convalescent COVID-19. The CDR3 DNA sequence: TGTGCCAGCAGACCCGGACAGATCTCCTACGAGCAGTACTTC. It specifies CASRPGQISYEQYF.